These 9 T cell receptor beta chains were all obtained from the same sample, sequenced in a study of blood T cell repertoires in COVID-19. Some clones are missing from TCRdb's copy, which holds only in-frame ones; the method was immunoSEQ multiplex PCR. Among about 300,000 clones, around 90% were seen once, and the ten largest hold roughly 1.1%. The sequencing input was PBMCs or T cells enriched from blood (not recorded which). Receptors were obtained from a woman aged 25 to 45 who had recovered from COVID-19.

The chain links TRBV2 to TRBJ2-5, with TRBD2 matching 15 bases. V gave up 8 bases and J gave up 3 bases; unmatched junction bases: 10. The CDR3 has 17 amino acids. Per germline, CDR1 SNHLY and CDR2 FYNNEI. Written as DNA, the CDR3 is TGTGCCAGCGGGGGACTAGCGGGAGGCCCCTCCAAAGAGACCCAGTACTTC. This codes for CASGGLAGGPSKETQYF.

The V and J genes are TRBV7-3 and TRBJ2-3; TRBD2 aligns across 9 bases. There are 14 residues in the CDR3. The ends lost 8 bases at V and 4 bases at J; junction bases unmatched: 7. Germline CDR1 SGHTA, CDR2 FQGTGA. The CDR3, as DNA: TGTGCCAGCGCGAAAGCGGGAGGTCCAGATACGCAGTATTTT. Translating gives CASAKAGGPDTQYF. The variable domain in full, with the rest retrieved from reference TRBV7-3 and TRBJ2-3, is GAGVSQTPSNKVTEKGKYVELRCDPISGHTALYWYRQSLGQGPEFLIYFQGTGAADDSGLPNDRFFAVRPEGSVSTLKIQRTERGDSAVYLCASAKAGGPDTQYFGPGTRLTVL.

The rearrangement uses TRBV29-1 and TRBJ1-2, with 11 bases aligning to TRBD1. The germline V gene has CDR1 SQVTM and CDR2 ANQGSEA. The CDR3 length is 12 residues. After removal of 7 bases from V and 8 bases from J, the junction contained 6 bases not matched to a gene. This chain's CDR3 is CSGRTGGTGYTF. CDR3 nucleotide sequence: TGCAGCGGTAGGACAGGGGGCACCGGCTACACCTTC.

The CDR3, as DNA: TGCAGCGTTGACACAGGGCGAGGCTACACCTTC. It is translated as CSVDTGRGYTF. The chain uses TRBV29-1 and TRBJ1-2, with TRBD1 as a possible D gene (6 bases). V gave up 3 bases and J gave up 8 bases, with 10 bases separating them. This CDR3 is 11 amino acids long. The V gene's germline CDR1 is SQVTM and CDR2 ANQGSEA.

This chain uses TRBV10-1 with TRBJ2-1, with 8 bases identical to TRBD1. CDR1 WNHNN and CDR2 SYGVQD come from the germline V gene (reference sequence). After removal of 9 bases from V and 4 bases from J, the junction contained 2 bases not matched to a gene. This CDR3 spans 12 amino acids. DNA of the CDR3: TGCGCCAGTGGACAGGGATACAATGAGCAGTTCTTC. Translating it yields CASGQGYNEQFF.

The chain employs TRBV28 and TRBJ1-6, with TRBD1 matching 7 bases. Germline V gene data show CDR1 as MDHEN and CDR2 as SYDVKM. The CDR3 is 15 amino acids. After removal of 4 bases from V and 4 bases from J, the junction contained 4 bases not matched to a gene. The CDR3 here is CASSSLTGYNSPLHF. In DNA form, the CDR3 reads TGTGCCAGCAGTTCCCTGACAGGGTATAATTCACCCCTCCACTTT.

CDR3 coding DNA: TGTGCCAGTAGTACCCCGGACAGGTTCACCGGGGAGCTGTTTTTT. It translates to CASSTPDRFTGELFF. The J gene is TRBJ2-2, the V gene TRBV19; 7 bases align to TRBD1. The CDR3 is made up of 15 amino acids. Germline CDR1 and CDR2: LNHDA and SQIVND (reference sequence). The V segment lost 4 bases and the J segment 4 bases; nucleotides outside the gene matches: 6.

This clone has more than one count but fewer than ten. This chain links TRBV5-1 with TRBJ2-7, with TRBD2 matching 10 bases. The CDR3 has 17 residues. CDR1 is SGHRS and CDR2 is YFSETQ in the germline V gene. Germline trimming cut 0 bases from V and 0 bases from J; bases unmatched to any gene: 6. The CDR3 DNA reads TGCGCCAGCAGCTTGGGCCCCAGGACTAGCGGCTCCTACGAGCAGTACTTC. Translation gives CASSLGPRTSGSYEQYF.

This clone was picked up a small number of times. A much larger clonotype is one base distant, so this may be a read error. The chain has TRBV11-3 and TRBJ1-3, with D tentatively TRBD1 (6 bases). CDR1 is SGHNT and CDR2 is YENEEA in the germline V gene. The CDR3 spans 14 residues. Trimming took off 2 bases at V and 1 base at J, with 6 bases between the two ends. The CDR3 loop reads CASSLTGSGNTIYF. DNA of the CDR3: TGTGCCAGCAGCTTAACAGGGTCTGGAAACACCATATATTTT.